The present entry profiles one T cell receptor beta chain with its context. Antigen: not known. CDR3 length equals 14 residues. The V end was cut by 3 bases, the J end by 2 bases, with 9 bases between. The germline gives CDR1 MGHDK, CDR2 SYGVNS. Using immunoSEQ multiplex PCR, the repertoire was profiled, and TCRdb retains in-frame clones only, with some absent. This sample has around 30,000 clones, with approximately 62% found just once. This entry comes from a study of cytotoxic CD8 clonotypes in ibrutinib-treated CLL. On the study more broadly: Collecting the response samples happened after a median 12 months of treatment, with a range of 6 to 36. Overall study findings and caveats: The times at which samples were taken varied between sustained-remission and progressing patients.

This clonotype originated in a human donor with chronic lymphocytic leukemia. The source material was PBMCs, sampled before ibrutinib treatment. The V gene is TRBV25-1, the J gene TRBJ2-3; D not certain. CDR3 sequence reads: CASSDPGATDTQYF. The CDR3 DNA follows: TGTGCCAGCAGTGACCCTGGTGCCACAGATACGCAGTATTTT.